This T cell receptor beta chain was documented in a study of T cells in Graves' hyperthyroidism and ophthalmopathy. The source material, RNA transcripts, was used to amplify TCR beta CDR3 regions. TCR CDR3 regions were first amplified by RT-PCR with HTBI primers. TCRdb re-called the multiplex PCR reads through MiXCR, storing one row per CDR3 protein. The top ten hold 11% of the sample, which has roughly 500,000 distinct CDR3 sequences, roughly a quarter seen once. Diagnoses rested on clinical symptoms, serum thyroxine and TRAb, thyroid ultrasound and orbital computed tomography. The study, taken as a whole, reports: Ophthalmopathy could be told apart from stable hyperthyroidism with a 13 V-J model.

This clonotype was observed at least ten times. Its target is unknown. The CDR3 is made up of 16 amino acids. The germline V gene encodes CDR1 LGHNA and CDR2 YNFKEQ. V was shortened by 4 bases and J by 3 bases, with 19 bases between the two germline ends. The chain uses TRBV4-2 and TRBJ2-7; unclear D gene. The receptor was derived from a woman aged 25 to 39 with Graves' ophthalmopathy. Sequenced: blood. The CDR3 protein is CASSLAVRVGGYEQYF. In nucleotides, the CDR3 is TGTGCCAGCAGCCTCGCGGTGCGTGTTGGCGGCTACGAGCAGTACTTC.